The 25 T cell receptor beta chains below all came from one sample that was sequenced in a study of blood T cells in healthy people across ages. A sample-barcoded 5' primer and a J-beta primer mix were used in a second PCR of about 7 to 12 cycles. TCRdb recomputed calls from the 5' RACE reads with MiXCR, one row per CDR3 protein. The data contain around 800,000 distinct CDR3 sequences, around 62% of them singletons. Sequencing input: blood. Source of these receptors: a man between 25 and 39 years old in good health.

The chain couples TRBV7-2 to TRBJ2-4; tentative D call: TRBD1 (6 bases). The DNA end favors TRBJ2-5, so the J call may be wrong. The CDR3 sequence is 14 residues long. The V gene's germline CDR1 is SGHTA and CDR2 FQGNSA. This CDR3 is CASKEQGSEVTQYF. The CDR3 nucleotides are TGTGCCAGCAAAGAACAGGGTAGTGAAGTGACCCAGTACTTC.

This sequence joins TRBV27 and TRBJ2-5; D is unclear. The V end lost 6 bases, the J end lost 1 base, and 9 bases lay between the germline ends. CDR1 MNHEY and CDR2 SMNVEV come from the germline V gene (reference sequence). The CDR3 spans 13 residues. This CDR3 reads CASRDHSQETQYF. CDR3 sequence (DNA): TGTGCCAGCAGGGATCACTCCCAAGAGACCCAGTACTTC.

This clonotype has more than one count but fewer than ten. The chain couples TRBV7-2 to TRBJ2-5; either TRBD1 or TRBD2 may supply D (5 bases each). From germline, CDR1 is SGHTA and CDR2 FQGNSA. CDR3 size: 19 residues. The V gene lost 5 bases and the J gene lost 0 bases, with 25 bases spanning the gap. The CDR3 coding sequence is TGTGCCAGCAGCCTCTTGGGAAGAGTGATGGGGACGTACCAAGAGACCCAGTACTTC. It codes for CASSLLGRVMGTYQETQYF.

The CDR3 protein is CASSQDFAGGASQETQYF. CDR3 DNA sequence: TGCGCCAGCAGCCAAGATTTTGCAGGGGGCGCTTCTCAAGAGACCCAGTACTTC. The chain has TRBV4-3 and TRBJ2-5; 8 bases map to TRBD1. Germline V gene lookup returns CDR1 LGHNA and CDR2 YSLEER. This CDR3 comprises 18 residues. J gave up 2 bases and V 0 bases, and 11 bases lay outside the gene matches.

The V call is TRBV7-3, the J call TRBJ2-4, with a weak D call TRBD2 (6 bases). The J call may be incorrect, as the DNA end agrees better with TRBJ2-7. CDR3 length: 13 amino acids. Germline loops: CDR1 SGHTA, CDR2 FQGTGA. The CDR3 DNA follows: TGTGCCAGCAGCGCGGGACCGGACTACGAGCAGTACTTC. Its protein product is CASSAGPDYEQYF.

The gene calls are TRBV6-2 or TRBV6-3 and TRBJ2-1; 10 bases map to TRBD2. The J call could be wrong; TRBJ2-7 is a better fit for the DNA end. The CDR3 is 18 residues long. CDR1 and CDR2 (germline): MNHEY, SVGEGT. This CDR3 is CASSYSNSGGSSYNEQYF. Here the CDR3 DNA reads TGTGCCAGCAGTTACTCGAATAGCGGGGGGAGCTCCTACAATGAGCAGTACTTC.

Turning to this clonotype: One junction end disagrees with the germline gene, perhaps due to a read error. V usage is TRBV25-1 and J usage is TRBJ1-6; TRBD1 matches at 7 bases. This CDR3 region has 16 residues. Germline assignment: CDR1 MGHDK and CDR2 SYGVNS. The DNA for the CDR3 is TGTGCCAGCAGTGATGCGGGACAGTCATATAATCCACCCCTCCACTTT. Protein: CASSDAGQSYNPPLHF.

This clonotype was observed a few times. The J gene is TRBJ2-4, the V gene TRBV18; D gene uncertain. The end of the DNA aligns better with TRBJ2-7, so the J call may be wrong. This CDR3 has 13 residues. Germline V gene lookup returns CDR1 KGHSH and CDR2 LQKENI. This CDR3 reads CASSPQVTYEQYF. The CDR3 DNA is TGTGCCAGCTCACCCCAGGTCACCTACGAGCAGTACTTC.

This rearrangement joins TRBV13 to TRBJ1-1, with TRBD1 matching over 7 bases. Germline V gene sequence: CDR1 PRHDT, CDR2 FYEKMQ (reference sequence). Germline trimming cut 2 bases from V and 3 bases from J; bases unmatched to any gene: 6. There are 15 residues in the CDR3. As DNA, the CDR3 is TGTGCCAGCAGCTTAAACGACAGGGAGGACACTGAAGCTTTCTTT. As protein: CASSLNDREDTEAFF. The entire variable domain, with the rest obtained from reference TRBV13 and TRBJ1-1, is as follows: AAGVIQSPRHLIKEKRETATLKCYPIPRHDTVYWYQQGPGQDPQFLISFYEKMQSDKGSIPDRFSAQQFSDYHSELNMSSLELGDSALYFCASSLNDREDTEAFFGQGTRLTVV.

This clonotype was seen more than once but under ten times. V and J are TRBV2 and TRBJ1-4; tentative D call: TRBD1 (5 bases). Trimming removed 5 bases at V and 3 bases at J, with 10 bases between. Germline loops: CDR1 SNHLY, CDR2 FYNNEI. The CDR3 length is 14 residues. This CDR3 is CASSSGDPNEKLFF. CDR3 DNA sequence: TGTGCCAGCAGTTCCGGGGACCCTAATGAAAAACTGTTTTTT.

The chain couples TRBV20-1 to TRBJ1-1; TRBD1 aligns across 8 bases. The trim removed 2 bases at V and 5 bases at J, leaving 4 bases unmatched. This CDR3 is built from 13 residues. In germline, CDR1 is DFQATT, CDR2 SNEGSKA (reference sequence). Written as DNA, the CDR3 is TGCAGTGCTAGACCCGGGACAGGTACTGAAGCTTTCTTT. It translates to CSARPGTGTEAFF.

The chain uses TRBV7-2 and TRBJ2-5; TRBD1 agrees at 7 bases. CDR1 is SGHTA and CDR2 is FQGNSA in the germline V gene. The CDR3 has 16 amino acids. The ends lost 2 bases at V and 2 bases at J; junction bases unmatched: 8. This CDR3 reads CASSLFPDRTQETQYF. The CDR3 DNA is TGTGCCAGCAGCTTATTTCCGGACAGGACACAAGAGACCCAGTACTTC.

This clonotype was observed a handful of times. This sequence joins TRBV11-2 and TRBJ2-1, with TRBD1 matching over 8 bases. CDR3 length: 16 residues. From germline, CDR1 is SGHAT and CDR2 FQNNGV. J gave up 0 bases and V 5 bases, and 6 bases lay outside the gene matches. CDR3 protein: CASSPRQGSSYNEQFF. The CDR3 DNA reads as TGTGCCAGCAGCCCCCGACAGGGGAGCTCCTACAATGAGCAGTTCTTC.

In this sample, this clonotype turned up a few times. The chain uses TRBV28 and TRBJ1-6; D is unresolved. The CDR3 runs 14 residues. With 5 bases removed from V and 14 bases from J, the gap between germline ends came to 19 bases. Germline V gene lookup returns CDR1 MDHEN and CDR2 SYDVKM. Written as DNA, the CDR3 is TGTGCCAGCAGTCCCCTAGGCGGGTACGGAGCCCTCCACTTT. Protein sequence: CASSPLGGYGALHF.

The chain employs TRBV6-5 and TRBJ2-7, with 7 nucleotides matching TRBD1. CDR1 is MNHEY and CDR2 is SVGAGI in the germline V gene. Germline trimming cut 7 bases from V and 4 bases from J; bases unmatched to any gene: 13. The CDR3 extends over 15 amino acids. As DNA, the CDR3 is TGTGCCAGCACCTCTACGGGACAGAGGGCTTACGAGCAGTACTTC. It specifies CASTSTGQRAYEQYF.

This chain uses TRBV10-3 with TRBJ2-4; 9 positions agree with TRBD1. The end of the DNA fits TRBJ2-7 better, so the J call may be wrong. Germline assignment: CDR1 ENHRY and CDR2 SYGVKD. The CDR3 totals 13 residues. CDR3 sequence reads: CAIRRDRVYEQYF. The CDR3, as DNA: TGTGCCATCAGGAGGGACAGGGTTTACGAGCAGTACTTC.

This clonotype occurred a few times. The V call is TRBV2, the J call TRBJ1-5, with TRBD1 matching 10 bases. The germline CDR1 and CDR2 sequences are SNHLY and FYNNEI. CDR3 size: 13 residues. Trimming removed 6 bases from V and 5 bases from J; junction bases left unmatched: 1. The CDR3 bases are TGTGCCAGCAGCGGGACAGGGGATCAGCCCCAGCATTTT. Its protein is CASSGTGDQPQHF.

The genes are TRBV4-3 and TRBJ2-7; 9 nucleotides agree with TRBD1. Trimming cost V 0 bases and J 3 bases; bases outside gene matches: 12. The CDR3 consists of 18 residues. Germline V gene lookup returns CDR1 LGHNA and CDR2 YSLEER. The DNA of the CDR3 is TGCGCCAGCAGCCAAGATTACACGGGGACAGGGATTCACTACGAGCAGTACTTC. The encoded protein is CASSQDYTGTGIHYEQYF.

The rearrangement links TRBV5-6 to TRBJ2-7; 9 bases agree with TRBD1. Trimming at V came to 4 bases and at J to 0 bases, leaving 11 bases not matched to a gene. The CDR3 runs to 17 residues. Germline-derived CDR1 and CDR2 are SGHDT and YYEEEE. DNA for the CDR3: TGTGCCAGCAGCCCGGAACAGGGGGCCTTCGGCTCCTACGAGCAGTACTTC. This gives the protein CASSPEQGAFGSYEQYF.

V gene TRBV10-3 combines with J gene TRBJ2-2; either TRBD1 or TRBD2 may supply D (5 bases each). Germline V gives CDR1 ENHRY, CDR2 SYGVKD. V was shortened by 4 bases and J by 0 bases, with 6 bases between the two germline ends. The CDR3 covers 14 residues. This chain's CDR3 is CAISVGPNTGELFF. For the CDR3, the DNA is TGTGCCATCAGTGTGGGACCGAACACCGGGGAGCTGTTTTTT.

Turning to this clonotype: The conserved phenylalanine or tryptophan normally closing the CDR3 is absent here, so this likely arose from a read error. For the CDR3, the DNA is TGCGCCAGCAGCACGGACAGTGGGGCCTACGAGCAGTACATC. Protein product: CASSTDSGAYEQYI. This rearrangement joins TRBV5-1 to TRBJ2-7; weak D call: TRBD1 (6 bases). The V end lost 4 bases, the J end lost 2 bases, and 13 bases lay between the germline ends. The CDR3 is 14 residues long. Germline lookup yields CDR1 SGHRS and CDR2 YFSETQ.

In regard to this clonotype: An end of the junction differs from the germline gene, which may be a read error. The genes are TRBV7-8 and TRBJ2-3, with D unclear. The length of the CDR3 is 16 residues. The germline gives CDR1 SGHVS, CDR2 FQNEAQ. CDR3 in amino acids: CASTLFSESSADTRYF. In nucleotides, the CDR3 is TGTGCCAGCACCCTATTCAGTGAGAGTTCAGCAGATACGCGGTATTTT.

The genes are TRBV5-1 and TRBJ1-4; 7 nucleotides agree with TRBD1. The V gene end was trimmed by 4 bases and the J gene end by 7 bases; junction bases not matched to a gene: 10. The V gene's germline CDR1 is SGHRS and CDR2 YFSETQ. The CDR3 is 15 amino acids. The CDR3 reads CASSPVGAGGEKLFF. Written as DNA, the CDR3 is TGCGCCAGCAGCCCCGTGGGGGCAGGGGGTGAAAAACTGTTTTTT.

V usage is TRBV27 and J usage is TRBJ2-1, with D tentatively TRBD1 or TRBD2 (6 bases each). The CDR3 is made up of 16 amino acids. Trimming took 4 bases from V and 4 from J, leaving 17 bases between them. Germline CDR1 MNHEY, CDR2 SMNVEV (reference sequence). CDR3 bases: TGTGCCAGCAGTTCCCCCCTAGGGGGGCGTTACAATGAGCAGTTCTTC. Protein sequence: CASSSPLGGRYNEQFF.

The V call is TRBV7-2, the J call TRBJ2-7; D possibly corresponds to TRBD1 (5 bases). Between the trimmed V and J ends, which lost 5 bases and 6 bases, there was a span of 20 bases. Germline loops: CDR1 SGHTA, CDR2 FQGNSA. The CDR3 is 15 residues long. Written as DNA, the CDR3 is TGTGCCAGCAGCACCCACTTAGGGGCAAGTCGCGAGCAGTACTTC. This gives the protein CASSTHLGASREQYF.